This entry is about one TCR beta chain. Its antigen target is currently unknown. No much larger clonotype is one base removed from it; base qualities were not supplied. In total, 666 healthy bone marrow donors made up the cohort. Cohort members were all nominally healthy when sampled, although unrecorded immune exposures were likely present. The donor tested CMV seropositive and was one of the 289 seropositive cohort members. Each donor provided a peripheral blood sample, and peripheral blood mononuclear cells were used for TCR beta sequencing. The Qiagen DNeasy Blood Extraction Kit was used to extract genomic DNA from the blood cell samples. The method was the immunoSEQ multiplex PCR assay. For the multiplex PCR, a mixture combining 60 forward primers for TCR Vbeta segments and 13 reverse primers for TCR Jbeta segments was used. Amplification of the CDR3 region of rearranged TCR beta genes was performed with a multiplex PCR assay on genomic DNA. The Illumina HiSeq System was used to sequence the amplified TCR beta libraries as 87-base-pair reads. The paper's data handling went like this. Across the 500 to 750 repertoires, a later analysis counted approximately 75 million unique TCR beta chains, roughly 11 million of which were shared by at least two donors. A nearest-neighbor algorithm error-corrected the raw reads and collapsed the reads into unique sequences, merging closely related sequences to remove PCR and sequencing errors. CDR3 sequences were aligned to IMGT reference sequences to assign V, D and J gene segments. Each retained sequence needed at least a six-nucleotide match to both a V gene segment and a J gene segment. A rearrangement was called productive if the CDR3 had no stop codons and remained in frame with V and J, and every other rearrangement was called non-productive. CDR3 was defined according to IMGT convention as the region running from the second conserved V-encoded cysteine to the conserved J-encoded phenylalanine. The earlier analysis of a few hundred of the donors excluded any sequence lacking an unambiguous match to a single V gene segment. In an earlier analysis of almost 600 of the donors, a V segment was called functional when productive rearrangements were above 56.7%, and segregating when the standard deviation between donors exceeded 5%. A statistical classification framework was built to diagnose cytomegalovirus status from the catalog of TCR beta chain sequences. In a later analysis, TCR nucleotide sequences were compared against IMGT/GENE-DB human TR gene sequences so that V and J genes could be assigned. Using the TCRdist pipeline, a later analysis assigned CDR3 sequences along with most-parsimonious VDJ recombination scenarios. In a later analysis, each TCR beta chain was defined by its CDR3 amino acid sequence together with its V-gene family, and reads lacking a unique V-gene family were excluded. In a later analysis, around 650 highly shared, low-generation-probability nucleotide sequences were removed to address suspected cross-contamination and a sequencing artifact. For each public chain, a later analysis derived a clonal expansion index from normalized ranks of inferred template counts within each repertoire. A later analysis computed generation probabilities with a VDJ recombination model fitted to out-of-frame rearrangements, and checked the results against IGoR. In a later analysis, TCR-TCR, TCR-HLA and TCR-CMV co-occurrence was scored with hypergeometric tests, and a repertoire-size bias correction was applied to TCR pairs. False discovery rates were estimated in a later analysis by permuting HLA or CMV assignments 20 times. A later analysis grouped co-occurring TCRs with DBSCAN, adding TCRdist sequence similarity when clustering within HLA-allele-positive subsets. Co-occurrence clustering excluded repertoires with fewer than 30,000 or more than 120,000 public chains, plus five with anomalous nucleotide sharing. TCRdb limited this immuneACCESS table to in-frame rearrangements with V and J called. A share of clones is missing; checked studies link under half to unresolved V genes, and the rest is unexplained. D and trimming come from the DNA, and the V and J calls and clone size come from that table. The sample records roughly 110,000 clones, 60% to 80% of which are singletons. About 5% of the sample is taken by the ten largest.

The germline V and J ends show losses of 0 bases and 5 bases respectively, and no gene match explains 3 bases of the junction. Including the terminal cysteine and phenylalanine, the CDR3 comprises 15 residues. The only DNA kept is the CDR3, 45 bases in frame from the first base. CDR1 and CDR2 are read off the germline V gene as SGHTA and FQGTGA. These data belong to a study of cytomegalovirus exposure and HLA in healthy donors (dated by TCRdb to about 2017). About the investigation overall: An earlier analysis of some 600 of the donors reported 250 to 350 Gb of sequence data and approximately 120 million unique TCR beta sequences obtained from about 179 million T cells. Of the roughly 430 genotyped donors, approximately 83% fell in the genetic ancestry cluster associated with self-reported Caucasian donors. Every repertoire in the discovery cohort had been generated on one and the same sequencing platform. Both class I and class II loci were covered by HLA typing, at four-digit resolution. Donor age, sex, ethnicity and CMV serostatus were compiled alongside the repertoire data. The aim of the study was to test whether cataloging public T cell receptors could identify signatures of past pathogen exposure. Typing coverage varied by locus: about 629-640 donors for A, B, C, DRB1 and DQB1; roughly 510 for DQA1; more than 600 for DPA1; 450 to 480 for DPB1. The study used immunosequencing to profile the T cell repertoires of several hundred subjects and linked those repertoires to cytomegalovirus serostatus. An early release that covered some 630 HLA-typed donors contained around 330 gigabases of sequencing data and tens of millions of unique TCR sequences. In a later analysis, previously published TCR beta repertoires from 550 to 700 donors were re-analyzed and high-resolution HLA genotyping was added so that TCR occurrence patterns could be studied. A later genetic analysis took genome-wide SNP genotypes for about 55% of the 666 donors and used that subset as a discovery cohort. Because of strong linkage in the cohort, a handful of DR-DQ haplotypes were treated as single units for association and clustering. In the later analysis, no new phenotypic data were used to find candidate immune exposures; instead, reliance was placed on TCR beta sequences and their occurrence across donors. An earlier analysis of roughly 580 of the donors used high-throughput TCR beta sequencing to judge whether each TCR beta V gene segment behaved as functional or pseudogenic. The study combined high-throughput TCR immunosequencing, statistical association of individual TCRs with disease status, and machine learning to predict cytomegalovirus infection status. Among under 450 genotyped donors of the cohort, an average of about 240,000 unique TCR beta nucleotide sequences were sequenced per donor, around 18% of them non-productive. Along with the 666-subject first cohort, a separate validation cohort of over a hundred different subjects was used.

The research as a whole found: A further reported finding was that TCR beta sequences accurately predicted the HLA-A and HLA-B alleles for most subjects in the first cohort. The presence/absence analyses assumed that sequencing depth was roughly uniform across donors, and that assumption may not be true. In vitro tests confirmed that a few of the cytomegalovirus-associated TCR beta chains recognize cytomegalovirus antigens. The 87-base-pair reads could not distinguish some IMGT-functional V segments, including TRBV6-2 and TRBV6-3, so those segments were excluded. According to a later genetic analysis, donors in an Asian-associated ancestry cluster had fewer N-insertions in productive TCRs than the approximately 650-donor mean. An association between a missense DCLRE1C variant and V-gene and J-gene trimming of TCR beta chains was found in a later genetic analysis and replicated in an independent cohort. Because counts were too low, about 17 rarely observed V segments, including chromosome 9 orphons, were excluded from the earlier analysis of around 640 of the donors. Across donors, most TCR sequences were observed very rarely, whereas some public TCRs were present in many individuals. Correlated functional status among segregating V segments might reflect linkage disequilibrium, but an unknown experimental factor could not be ruled out. The cohort was sequenced for TCR beta chains only, and without alpha or paired-chain data the features that could be detected were limited. When HLA alleles, especially DR and DQ, strongly co-occurred, attributing TCR associations to individual alleles was difficult. The sequencing pipeline was judged likely to have produced a cluster of highly shared sequence variants as a technical artifact. In a later analysis, most CMV-associated TCR beta chains were found to appear HLA-restricted, with HLA associations seemingly driven largely by CMV exposure. In a later analysis, HLA-associated TCR beta chains showed more clonal expansion and lower generation probabilities than non-associated chains that were equally common. The study gave a list of over 150 TCR beta chains associated with cytomegalovirus. Because HLA typing was unavailable for some donors at each locus, only the typed subset was used in association tests. It was suggested by the authors that the approach could potentially be generalized to other disease states and immunological phenotypes. According to a later analysis, TCR association rates differed among HLA loci, with DRB1 alleles showing the most associated TCRs and HLA-C alleles showing the fewest. CMV serostatus was the only immune exposure information available for the cohort. In an earlier analysis of about 550 of the donors, most TCR beta V segments were observed in productive rearrangements about 87% or about 30% of the time, broadly matching IMGT annotations. In a later analysis, some 17,000 TCR beta sequences were associated with specific HLA alleles at a false discovery rate of 0.05. The classifier was reported to diagnose cytomegalovirus status with high specificity and sensitivity in both the original and validation cohorts. Several of the top co-occurrence clusters appeared to be linked to parvovirus B19, influenza, CMV and Epstein-Barr virus, according to a later analysis.

The chain is assembled from TRBV7-3 and TRBJ2-2; TRBD1 lines up with 7 middle nucleotides. Sequenced material: PBMCs. The sequence came from a young woman in good health and CMV-seropositive. The DNA sequence reads TGTGCCAGCAGCTTAACACCCAGGGGGACCGGGGAGCTGTTTTTT. Its translation is CASSLTPRGTGELFF.